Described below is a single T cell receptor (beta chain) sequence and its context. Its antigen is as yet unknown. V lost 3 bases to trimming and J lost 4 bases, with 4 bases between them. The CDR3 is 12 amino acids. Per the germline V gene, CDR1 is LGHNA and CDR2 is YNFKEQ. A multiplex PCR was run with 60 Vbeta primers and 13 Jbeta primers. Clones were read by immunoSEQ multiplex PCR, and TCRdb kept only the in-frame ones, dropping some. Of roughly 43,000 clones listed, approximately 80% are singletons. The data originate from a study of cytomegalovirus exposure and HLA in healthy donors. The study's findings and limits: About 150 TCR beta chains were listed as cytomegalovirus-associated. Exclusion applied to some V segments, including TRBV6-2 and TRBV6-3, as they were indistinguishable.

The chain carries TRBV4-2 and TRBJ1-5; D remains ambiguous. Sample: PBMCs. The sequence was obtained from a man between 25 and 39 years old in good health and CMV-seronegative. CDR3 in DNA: TGTGCCAGCAGCCATCCTAATCAGCCCCAGCATTTT. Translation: CASSHPNQPQHF.